Each of the 2 T cell receptor beta chains below was sequenced from the same sample in a study of low-dose radiotherapy and immunotherapy resistance in tumors. As for time point: before trial treatment. Priming of first-strand cDNA relied on TRAV- and TRBV-specific primers (covering alpha and beta chains). TCR amplification used around 19 PCR cycles, a constant-region primer and a V-primer adapter. Using its own MiXCR run on the reads, TCRdb lists one record per CDR3 protein. The table records around 68,000 distinct CDR3 sequences, about a quarter of them present only once. The input for sequencing was PBMCs, taken before treatment. The receptors were gathered from a male donor with rectosigmoid adenocarcinoma.

This clonotype was detected ten times or more. The CDR3 coding sequence is TGTGCCAGCAGTTCCCCTTCTCTGTCAGGGACTGGGGCCAACGTCCTGACTTTC. Translating gives CASSSPSLSGTGANVLTF. The V call is TRBV27, the J call TRBJ2-6, with D possibly matching TRBD1 (5 bases). Germline V gene lookup returns CDR1 MNHEY and CDR2 SMNVEV (reference sequence). The CDR3 runs to 18 residues. V gave up 4 bases and J gave up 2 bases, with 18 bases separating them. The full variable domain, rest sourced from reference TRBV27 and TRBJ2-6, is EAQVTQNPRYLITVTGKKLTVTCSQNMNHEYMSWYRQDPGLGLRQIYYSMNVEVTDKGDVPEGYKVSRKEKRNFPLILESPSPNQTSLYFCASSSPSLSGTGANVLTFGAGSRLTVL.

This clonotype has a count of ten or more. The chain recombines TRBV28 with TRBJ2-7; D remains unclear. There are 13 residues in the CDR3. Germline-derived CDR1 and CDR2 are MDHEN and SYDVKM. V was shortened by 10 bases and J by 2 bases, with 15 bases between the two germline ends. The CDR3, as DNA: TGTGCCACCTTGGTAGGGAAAGCCTACGAGCAGTACTTC. It codes for CATLVGKAYEQYF. The whole variable domain, filled in from reference TRBV28 and TRBJ2-7, reads DVKVTQSSRYLVKRTGEKVFLECVQDMDHENMFWYRQDPGLGLRLIYFSYDVKMKEKGDIPEGYSVSREKKERFSLILESASTNQTSMYLCATLVGKAYEQYFGPGTRLTVT.